This T cell receptor beta chain was recorded in a study of blood T cells in healthy people across ages. CDR1 and CDR2 (germline): MRHNA, SNTAGT. The germline V and J ends were trimmed by 6 bases and 2 bases, with 15 bases remaining between them. The CDR3 runs to 15 residues. For the second PCR, which ran for roughly 7 to 11 cycles, a sample-barcoded 5' primer and a J-beta primer mix were used. Template switching added a 12-random-nucleotide identifier to every cDNA molecule. TCRdb redid the calling of the 5' RACE reads with MiXCR, one entry per CDR3 protein. The table shows about 1,600,000 distinct CDR3 sequences, with about 43% occurring only once.

Sequencing used blood. This TCR was recovered from a woman aged 18-29 years in good health. This chain links TRBV6-4 with TRBJ2-3; a possible D gene is TRBD2 (6 bases). In DNA, the CDR3 is TGTGCCAGCAGAGCTCGGGACTCTTCCACAGATACGCAGTATTTT. This sequence encodes CASRARDSSTDTQYF.